This TCR beta chain was recorded in a study of blood T cell repertoires in COVID-19. This clone was recorded once. Original methodology: From reference gene primer amplification, estimates of nucleated cell counts were derived. Assay used: immunoSEQ multiplex PCR; TCRdb lists only in-frame clones, some missing. V and J calls and clone size come straight from that table; D and trimming were deduced from the DNA. This sample has some 220,000 clones; approximately 90% occur once, and the top ten carry under 3%. CDR3 length equals 14 residues. V lost 6 bases and J 4 bases, leaving 14 bases between the germline ends. Germline V lookup: CDR1 SGDLS, CDR2 YYNGEE.

The chain carries TRBV9 and TRBJ1-3; D is possibly TRBD1 (5 bases). Material for sequencing was PBMCs or T cells enriched from blood (not recorded which). The receptor's source is a woman aged 30 to 39 who had recovered from COVID-19. The CDR3 DNA sequence: TGTGCCAGCACCCCCGGGGGATCCGGAAACACCATATATTTT. It translates to CASTPGGSGNTIYF.